Sequencing of this T cell receptor beta chain was carried out in a study of blood T cell repertoires in COVID-19. The overall study: T cells, B-cell-depleted T cells, or PBMCs provided the cDNA or gDNA that served as material.

Germline CDR1 is SGHRS and CDR2 is YFSETQ. CDR3 size: 15 residues. Trimming cost V 2 bases and J 4 bases, with 15 bases left between them. The table came from immunoSEQ multiplex PCR; TCRdb's copy has only in-frame clones and leaves some out. The profile shows 110,000 or so clones, 81% of them singletons. The clonotype originates from a man aged 50 to 60 with acute or convalescent COVID-19. Sample: peripheral blood. The chain is built from TRBV5-1 and TRBJ1-1; possible D gene TRBD1, 6 bases. The CDR3 here is CASSLLSGVGTEAFF. As DNA, the CDR3 is TGCGCCAGCAGCTTACTGTCAGGGGTGGGCACTGAAGCTTTCTTT.